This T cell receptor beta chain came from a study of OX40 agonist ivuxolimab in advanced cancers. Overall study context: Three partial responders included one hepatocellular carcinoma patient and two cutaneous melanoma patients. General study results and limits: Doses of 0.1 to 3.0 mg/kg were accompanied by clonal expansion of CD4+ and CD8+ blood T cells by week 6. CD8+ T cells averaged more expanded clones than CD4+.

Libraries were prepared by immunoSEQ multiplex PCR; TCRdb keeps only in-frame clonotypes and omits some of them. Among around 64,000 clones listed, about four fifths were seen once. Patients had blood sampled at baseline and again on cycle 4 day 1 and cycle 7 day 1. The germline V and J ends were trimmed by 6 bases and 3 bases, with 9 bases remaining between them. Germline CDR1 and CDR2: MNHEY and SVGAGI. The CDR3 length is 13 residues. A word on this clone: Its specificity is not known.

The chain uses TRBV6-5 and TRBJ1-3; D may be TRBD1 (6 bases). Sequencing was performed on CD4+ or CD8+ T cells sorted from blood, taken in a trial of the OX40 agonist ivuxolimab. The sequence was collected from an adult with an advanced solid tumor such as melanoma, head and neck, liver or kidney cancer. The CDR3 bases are TGTGCCAGCAGATTCAGGGGTGGAAACACCATATATTTT. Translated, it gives CASRFRGGNTIYF.